The 24 T cell receptor beta chains below were found in one sample sequenced in a study of T-cell reconstitution after alpha-beta-depleted transplantation in children. Unique molecular identifiers tagged the TCRbeta library. Via MiXCR, TCRdb re-called the PCR reads, giving one row per CDR3 protein. The sample holds around 450,000 distinct CDR3 sequences, 15% to 20% seen once. The sample here was PBMCs, mostly from graft donor cells, taken 360 days after TCRalphabeta/CD19-depleted stem cell transplant. The receptor source for this set is a boy under two years old who had a stem cell transplant for Wiskott-Aldrich syndrome, so the T cells may come from the graft donor.

This clonotype was detected a few times. The chain links TRBV2 to TRBJ2-2; the D gene is possibly TRBD2 (6 bases). The germline V gene encodes CDR1 SNHLY and CDR2 FYNNEI. The germline V and J ends were trimmed by 8 bases and 1 base, with 20 bases remaining between them. This CDR3 region has 17 residues. The CDR3: CASGGIRERLNTGELFF. As DNA, the CDR3 is TGTGCCAGCGGAGGGATCAGGGAACGTCTGAACACCGGGGAGCTGTTTTTT.

The V and J genes are TRBV6-1 and TRBJ2-5; perhaps TRBD1 as D (7 bases). Trimming cost V 8 bases and J 5 bases, with 15 bases left between them. The CDR3 sequence is 13 residues long. Germline-derived CDR1 and CDR2 are MNHNS and SASEGT. CDR3 sequence (DNA): TGTGCCAGCTCAGGGGGGCGGTCGGAGACCCAGTACTTC. Translated, it gives CASSGGRSETQYF.

This clonotype was counted between two and nine times. The V gene is TRBV7-2, the J gene TRBJ2-1; no clear D. The CDR3 is 13 residues long. Trimming removed 2 bases from V and 7 bases from J, with 9 bases in between. Per germline, CDR1 SGHTA and CDR2 FQGNSA. DNA for the CDR3: TGTGCCAGCAGCTTAAATGGCCGGAATGAGCAGTTCTTC. Residues: CASSLNGRNEQFF. The complete variable domain, with remaining parts taken from reference TRBV7-2 and TRBJ2-1, reads GAGVSQSPSNKVTEKGKDVELRCDPISGHTALYWYRQSLGQGLEFLIYFQGNSAPDKSGLPSDRFSAERTGGSVSTLTIQRTQQEDSAVYLCASSLNGRNEQFFGPGTRLTVL.

The chain has TRBV24-1 and TRBJ1-1; weak D call: TRBD1 (6 bases). Germline V gene lookup returns CDR1 KGHDR and CDR2 SFDVKD. V gave up 3 bases and J gave up 3 bases, with 13 bases separating them. The CDR3 is 15 amino acids. The CDR3 loop is CATSDPRGGDTEAFF. In DNA, the CDR3 is TGTGCCACCAGTGATCCCAGGGGTGGGGACACTGAAGCTTTCTTT.

The rearrangement links TRBV5-6 to TRBJ2-3; possible D gene TRBD2, 6 bases. Trimming removed 1 base at V and 1 base at J, with 13 bases between. This CDR3 contains 16 residues. CDR1 and CDR2 from the germline V gene are SGHDT and YYEEEE. The CDR3 nucleotides read TGTGCCAGCAGCTTGTTACTAGCAAGTGGCACAGATACGCAGTATTTT. It is translated as CASSLLLASGTDTQYF.

This clonotype occurred a few times. Here the CDR3 reads CASSLAQRTVFTGELFF. As DNA, the CDR3 is TGCGCCAGCAGCTTGGCACAACGGACAGTTTTCACCGGGGAGCTGTTTTTT. The chain has TRBV5-1 and TRBJ2-2, with D possibly being TRBD1 (6 bases). CDR1 and CDR2 (germline): SGHRS, YFSETQ. Trimming stripped 0 bases from V and 4 bases from J, with 16 bases between. The CDR3 has 17 amino acids. Drawing the rest from reference TRBV5-1 and TRBJ2-2, the complete variable domain is KAGVTQTPRYLIKTRGQQVTLSCSPISGHRSVSWYQQTPGQGLQFLFEYFSETQRNKGNFPGRFSGRQFSNSRSEMNVSTLELGDSALYLCASSLAQRTVFTGELFFGEGSRLTVL.

This clonotype was detected a few times. The chain recombines TRBV10-3 with TRBJ2-3; TRBD1 matches 7 bases. The CDR3 is 13 residues long. Trimming took 9 bases from V and 0 from J; bases not matched to a gene: 3. Per the germline V gene, CDR1 is ENHRY and CDR2 is SYGVKD. For the CDR3, the DNA is TGTGCCATTTCGACAGGGAGCACAGATACGCAGTATTTT. Translating gives CAISTGSTDTQYF.

The V and J genes are TRBV29-1 and TRBJ2-3, with 8 bases matching TRBD2. Germline V gene lookup returns CDR1 SQVTM and CDR2 ANQGSEA. Trimming removed 8 bases from V and 4 bases from J; junction bases left unmatched: 14. The CDR3 contains 15 residues. In nucleotides, the CDR3 is TGCAGCACCCGCGGGCTAGCGGGTTCAGCAGATACGCAGTATTTT. Translated: CSTRGLAGSADTQYF.

In its sample, this clonotype was seen a few times. V usage is TRBV12-3 or TRBV12-4 and J usage is TRBJ2-2, with TRBD1 as a possible D gene (5 bases). The CDR3 is 15 residues long. Trimming removed 2 bases from V and 7 bases from J, with 14 bases in between. CDR3 bases: TGTGCCAGCAGTTTAACCCCAGGGTCGAACGGGGAGCTGTTTTTT. Its translation is CASSLTPGSNGELFF.

The chain carries TRBV7-6 and TRBJ2-2; 15 nucleotides line up with TRBD2. V was clipped by 3 bases and J by 4 bases; unmatched bases: 6. CDR3 length: 18 amino acids. Germline V gene data show CDR1 as SGHVS and CDR2 as FNYEAQ. The CDR3 sequence: CASSFGLAGGLATGELFF. The CDR3 nucleotides are TGTGCCAGCAGCTTTGGACTAGCGGGGGGGCTGGCCACCGGGGAGCTGTTTTTT.

This clonotype has more than one count but fewer than ten. CDR3 sequence: CASSYNPTGMAFF. In DNA, the CDR3 is TGTGCCAGCAGTTACAACCCCACAGGGATGGCTTTCTTT. The rearrangement joins TRBV6-5 to TRBJ1-1; tentative D call: TRBD1 (6 bases). Germline CDR1 and CDR2: MNHEY and SVGAGI. This CDR3 spans 13 amino acids. The germline V and J ends were trimmed by 2 bases and 11 bases, with 15 bases remaining between them.

J is TRBJ1-2 and V is TRBV28; D ambiguous. The CDR3 is 14 residues long. Deletions cut 1 base from V and 2 bases from J, with 8 bases between. Germline V CDR1 and CDR2: MDHEN, SYDVKM. The CDR3 loop is CASSLSAENYGYTF. CDR3 coding DNA: TGTGCCAGCAGTTTATCGGCGGAGAACTATGGCTACACCTTC.

The rearrangement joins TRBV24-1 to TRBJ2-5; 7 nucleotides match TRBD1. CDR1 and CDR2 (germline): KGHDR, SFDVKD. The junction had 14 bases not matched to a gene; V was cut back by 9 bases and J by 5 bases. The CDR3 spans 15 residues. DNA of the CDR3: TGTGCCACCTCTACGGTTGGACAGGAAAGGGAGACCCAGTACTTC. It specifies CATSTVGQERETQYF.

This clonotype has more than one count but fewer than ten. The chain uses TRBV12-3 or TRBV12-4 and TRBJ2-2; 11 nucleotides agree with TRBD2. V lost 3 bases and J lost 6; bases outside the gene matches: 6. The CDR3 has 16 amino acids. CDR3 amino acids: CASSFTGTSGPGELFF. In nucleotides, the CDR3 is TGTGCCAGCAGTTTTACCGGGACTAGCGGACCCGGGGAGCTGTTTTTT.

In this sample, this clonotype turned up once. The rearrangement uses TRBV5-1 and TRBJ2-1; D gene uncertain. The ends were cut back, 0 bases at V and 5 bases at J, with 6 bases in the middle. CDR1 SGHRS and CDR2 YFSETQ come from the germline V gene. The CDR3 spans 13 residues. CDR3 loop: CASSLDYHNEQFF. CDR3 DNA sequence: TGCGCCAGCAGCTTGGACTACCACAATGAGCAGTTCTTC.

This rearrangement joins TRBV20-1 to TRBJ2-7; D is perhaps TRBD1 or TRBD2 (5 bases each). Trimming removed 5 bases at V and 5 bases at J, with 19 bases between. CDR1 is DFQATT, CDR2 SNEGSKA, per germline (reference sequence). This CDR3 spans 14 amino acids. The CDR3 reads CSARGPSGPDEQYF. Written as DNA, the CDR3 is TGCAGTGCTCGGGGACCTTCGGGGCCCGACGAGCAGTACTTC.

The V gene is TRBV20-1, the J gene TRBJ1-2; TRBD1 might be the D (6 bases). CDR1 and CDR2 from the germline V gene are DFQATT and SNEGSKA (reference sequence). The V end was cut by 4 bases, the J end by 6 bases, with 18 bases between. The CDR3 runs to 14 residues. CDR3 protein: CSAIFGGAMNGYTF. The CDR3 DNA sequence: TGCAGTGCTATCTTCGGGGGGGCAATGAATGGCTACACCTTC.

V and J are TRBV18 and TRBJ2-2, with D uncertain. Per the germline V gene, CDR1 is KGHSH and CDR2 is LQKENI. Trimming left V 3 bases short and J 2 bases short, with 10 bases between. This CDR3 is 15 amino acids long. As DNA, the CDR3 is TGTGCCAGCTCACCTTTAGGCGGTAACACCGGGGAGCTGTTTTTT. Translating gives CASSPLGGNTGELFF.

This clonotype was seen more than once but under ten times. The rearrangement links TRBV11-2 to TRBJ2-5; D not resolved. The CDR3 is made up of 13 amino acids. V was cut by 3 bases and J by 10 bases, with 15 bases left in between. Germline V gene data show CDR1 as SGHAT and CDR2 as FQNNGV. This chain's CDR3 is CASSFPVSLDQYF. For the CDR3, the DNA is TGTGCCAGCAGCTTCCCCGTCTCCCTTGACCAGTACTTC.

This clonotype was picked up a small number of times. This chain links TRBV12-3 or TRBV12-4 with TRBJ2-4, with D perhaps given as TRBD1 or TRBD2 (6 bases each). This CDR3 spans 14 amino acids. The V gene lost 11 bases and the J gene lost 3 bases, with 17 bases spanning the gap. The CDR3 DNA follows: TGTGCCCAGCTAAGGGGGGTGGACAAAAACATTCAGTACTTC. Protein product: CAQLRGVDKNIQYF.

This clonotype was observed a few times. The rearrangement uses TRBV12-3 or TRBV12-4 and TRBJ2-1, with D possibly being TRBD1 (6 bases). The CDR3 is made up of 16 amino acids. V was shortened by 3 bases and J by 9 bases, with 21 bases between the two germline ends. The CDR3 region is CASSLGAGGSWSEQFF. The CDR3 bases are TGTGCCAGCAGTTTGGGGGCTGGGGGATCGTGGAGTGAGCAGTTCTTC.

The chain links TRBV12-3 or TRBV12-4 to TRBJ2-7; 7 positions agree with TRBD1. Germline trimming cut 6 bases from V and 6 bases from J; bases unmatched to any gene: 2. This CDR3 is 11 amino acids long. The CDR3 coding sequence is TGTGCCAGCAGCGCAGGGGGCGAGCAGTACTTC. Residues: CASSAGGEQYF.

There are a few counts of this clonotype. CDR3 amino acids: CATLAGAGGYEQYF. DNA of the CDR3: TGCGCCACTCTAGCGGGAGCCGGAGGGTACGAGCAGTACTTC. The rearrangement uses TRBV10-2 and TRBJ2-7; 10 bases agree with TRBD2. V was pared by 10 bases and J by 4 bases, with 10 bases of the junction left unmatched. The germline CDR1 and CDR2 sequences are WSHSY and SAAADI. This CDR3 has 14 amino acids.

A word on this clonotype: At one end the junction does not follow the germline gene, possibly because of a read error. This chain joins TRBV11-2 and TRBJ1-1; D gene uncertain. From germline, CDR1 is SGHAT and CDR2 FQNNGV. The CDR3 extends over 15 amino acids. The DNA for the CDR3 is TGTTCCAGCAGCTTATCCGGCAGGATGAACACTGAAGCTTTCTTT. Protein: CSSSLSGRMNTEAFF.